One and the same sample provided the 28 T cell receptor beta chains below, sequenced in a study of cytomegalovirus exposure and HLA in healthy donors. In the PCR, 60 Vbeta and 13 Jbeta primers were used. Sequenced by immunoSEQ multiplex PCR; TCRdb stores in-frame clones only, minus some. The sample gives about 160,000 clones, about 80% of which show up once; about 4.8% is in the top ten. Sequenced: PBMCs. The receptors were sampled from a man aged 25-45 years in good health and CMV-seronegative.

V is TRBV2 and J is TRBJ2-3, with a possible D match to TRBD1 (7 bases). Looked up from germline, CDR1 is SNHLY and CDR2 is FYNNEI. This CDR3 contains 15 residues. V was cut by 6 bases and J by 1 base, with 14 bases left in between. CDR3 in DNA: TGTGCCAGCAGGCTGGAGGGGGCGGGCACAGATACGCAGTATTTT. This gives the protein CASRLEGAGTDTQYF.

CDR3 sequence reads: CASSQDADRKAHGYTF. The CDR3 DNA is TGTGCCAGCAGCCAAGATGCGGACAGGAAGGCCCATGGCTACACCTTC. The genes are TRBV4-2 and TRBJ1-2, with TRBD1 matching over 7 bases. From germline, CDR1 is LGHNA and CDR2 YNFKEQ. The CDR3 loop spans 16 amino acids. Trimming took 0 bases from V and 6 from J; bases not matched to a gene: 10.

The V call is TRBV19, the J call TRBJ1-2; tentative D call: TRBD1 (5 bases). Trimming cost V 9 bases and J 6 bases, with 23 bases left between them. The germline gives CDR1 LNHDA, CDR2 SQIVND (reference sequence). The CDR3 has 15 amino acids. The CDR3 DNA sequence: TGTGCCAGGTCAGAAGGGGTTCGGGGGTCACATGGCTACACCTTC. Protein product: CARSEGVRGSHGYTF.

This chain uses TRBV28 with TRBJ1-5, with D possibly being TRBD1 (6 bases). Germline CDR1 and CDR2: MDHEN and SYDVKM. V gave up 6 bases and J gave up 2 bases, with 14 bases separating them. The CDR3 contains 15 residues. CDR3 sequence (DNA): TGTGCCAGCAGGTACAGGGTTGGAGGCAATCAGCCCCAGCATTTT. It codes for CASRYRVGGNQPQHF. The complete variable domain, with remaining parts taken from reference TRBV28 and TRBJ1-5, reads DVKVTQSSRYLVKRTGEKVFLECVQDMDHENMFWYRQDPGLGLRLIYFSYDVKMKEKGDIPEGYSVSREKKERFSLILESASTNQTSMYLCASRYRVGGNQPQHFGDGTRLSIL.

V usage is TRBV6-1 and J usage is TRBJ2-1; 8 nucleotides align to TRBD2. The CDR3 covers 15 residues. Germline CDR1 reads MNHNS; CDR2 reads SASEGT. J lost 7 bases, V lost 2 bases, and 7 bases had no gene match. CDR3 DNA sequence: TGTGCCAGCAGTGAACAAAGACTAGCGCCTAATGAGCAGTTCTTC. Protein: CASSEQRLAPNEQFF.

The rearrangement uses TRBV29-1 and TRBJ2-7; D is perhaps TRBD2 (6 bases). Germline CDR1 is SQVTM and CDR2 is ANQGSEA. The V gene lost 6 bases and the J gene lost 6 bases, with 24 bases spanning the gap. There are 15 residues in the CDR3. CDR3 bases: TGCAGCGTGACGGGCGGCGGGGCGATTCATGGCGAGCAGTACTTC. Translated: CSVTGGGAIHGEQYF.

CDR3 residues: CASSSGLAGGERGSEQFF. The CDR3 DNA reads as TGTGCCAGCAGCTCCGGACTAGCGGGAGGAGAGAGGGGCAGTGAGCAGTTCTTC. V is TRBV4-2 and J is TRBJ2-1; TRBD2 matches at 14 bases. Germline V gives CDR1 LGHNA, CDR2 YNFKEQ. This CDR3 has 18 amino acids. Germline trimming cut 5 bases from V and 9 bases from J; bases unmatched to any gene: 15.

V and J are TRBV18 and TRBJ2-3; 8 bases fit TRBD1. The CDR3 runs to 15 residues. Germline V lookup: CDR1 KGHSH, CDR2 LQKENI. V lost 3 bases and J lost 3; bases outside the gene matches: 5. The DNA for the CDR3 is TGTGCCAGCTCACCGGACAGGGTGGGTACAGATACGCAGTATTTT. This translates into CASSPDRVGTDTQYF.

J is TRBJ2-3 and V is TRBV7-3, with D perhaps TRBD1 (6 bases). V was cut by 4 bases and J by 7 bases, with 30 bases left in between. CDR1 is SGHTA, CDR2 FQGTGA, per germline. CDR3 size: 19 residues. CDR3 coding DNA: TGTGCCAGCAGCTCCTTGGGTGGGGGCCGCGGTGTCGGCCTACATACGCAGTATTTT. This gives the protein CASSSLGGGRGVGLHTQYF.

In this sample, this clone turned up a few times. The chain has TRBV9 and TRBJ2-5; TRBD2 might be the D (6 bases). Germline V CDR1 and CDR2: SGDLS, YYNGEE. The CDR3 sequence is 13 residues long. Trimming pared 3 bases from V and 4 bases from J, leaving 10 bases between. CDR3 in DNA: TGTGCCAGCAGCGGGAGGGGCTCAGAGACCCAGTACTTC. It codes for CASSGRGSETQYF.

The V and J genes are TRBV4-3 and TRBJ2-5; D gene ambiguous. Trimming removed 0 bases at V and 5 bases at J, with 7 bases between. This CDR3 has 13 residues. Germline loops: CDR1 LGHNA, CDR2 YSLEER. CDR3 region: CASSQEEFETQYF. The CDR3 nucleotides read TGCGCCAGCAGCCAAGAAGAGTTCGAGACCCAGTACTTC.

J is TRBJ1-2 and V is TRBV7-3, with D tentatively TRBD1 (6 bases). The CDR3 is made up of 15 amino acids. Germline loops: CDR1 SGHTA, CDR2 FQGTGA. V lost 5 bases and J 1 base, leaving 14 bases between the germline ends. The CDR3 coding sequence is TGTGCCAGCAGCCCAGGGACACCACTTAACTATGGCTACACCTTC. Residues: CASSPGTPLNYGYTF. Filled out from reference TRBV7-3 and TRBJ1-2, the complete variable domain reads GAGVSQTPSNKVTEKGKYVELRCDPISGHTALYWYRQSLGQGPEFLIYFQGTGAADDSGLPNDRFFAVRPEGSVSTLKIQRTERGDSAVYLCASSPGTPLNYGYTFGSGTRLTVV.

This chain uses TRBV5-1 with TRBJ1-6, with no clear D. Germline V gene sequence: CDR1 SGHRS, CDR2 YFSETQ. V gave up 0 bases and J gave up 0 bases, with 13 bases separating them. This CDR3 has 18 amino acids. CDR3 in DNA: TGCGCCAGCAGCTTGGACGGCACTATTTACTCCTATAATTCACCCCTCCACTTT. This sequence encodes CASSLDGTIYSYNSPLHF.

The rearrangement links TRBV10-3 to TRBJ1-2, with 10 bases fitting TRBD1. The trim removed 11 bases at V and 6 bases at J, leaving 3 bases unmatched. In germline, CDR1 is ENHRY, CDR2 SYGVKD. The CDR3 has 11 residues. The CDR3 DNA is TGTGCCGTGGGACAGGGGAATGGCTACACCTTC. It codes for CAVGQGNGYTF.

The V call is TRBV5-1, the J call TRBJ2-7; D is possibly TRBD2 (6 bases). Germline values: CDR1 SGHRS, CDR2 YFSETQ. The CDR3 is 16 residues long. The V and J ends lost 4 bases and 2 bases respectively, with 19 bases between them. For the CDR3, the DNA is TGCGCCAGCAGCCCCCAAGGCGGGGATTTTCCCTACGAGCAGTACTTC. Amino acid sequence: CASSPQGGDFPYEQYF.

CDR3 sequence reads: CASSVELAGVGANVLTF. The CDR3 DNA reads TGTGCCAGCAGCGTAGAACTAGCGGGAGTTGGGGCCAACGTCCTGACTTTC. V gene TRBV9 combines with J gene TRBJ2-6; 11 bases agree with TRBD2. The CDR3 length is 17 residues. V lost 0 bases, J lost 3 bases, and 2 bases stayed unmatched. Germline V gene data show CDR1 as SGDLS and CDR2 as YYNGEE.

The chain employs TRBV11-2 and TRBJ1-1; weak D call: TRBD1 (5 bases). Per the germline V gene, CDR1 is SGHAT and CDR2 is FQNNGV. V was cut by 1 base and J by 5 bases, with 17 bases left in between. The CDR3 runs 16 residues. CDR3: CASSLVWGRRETEAFF. The DNA for the CDR3 is TGTGCCAGCAGCTTAGTTTGGGGCAGGCGGGAGACTGAAGCTTTCTTT.

The chain recombines TRBV18 with TRBJ1-2; D is perhaps TRBD1 (6 bases). The V gene's germline CDR1 is KGHSH and CDR2 LQKENI. Trimming stripped 6 bases from V and 4 bases from J, with 15 bases between. CDR3 length: 14 residues. This chain's CDR3 is CASSPGEVIYGYTF. Here the CDR3 DNA reads TGTGCCAGCTCCCCAGGGGAGGTGATCTATGGCTACACCTTC.

The chain uses TRBV19 and TRBJ2-4, with D tentatively TRBD1 (5 bases). Trimming cost V 6 bases and J 5 bases, with 11 bases left between them. The CDR3 consists of 13 residues. Germline lookup yields CDR1 LNHDA and CDR2 SQIVND (reference sequence). The CDR3 region has the DNA TGTGCCAGTAGACAGGTTCTTGAAAACATTCAGTACTTC. It yields the protein CASRQVLENIQYF.

The chain carries TRBV19 and TRBJ2-3, with D perhaps matching TRBD1 (6 bases). Germline V CDR1 and CDR2: LNHDA, SQIVND (reference sequence). CDR3 length equals 15 residues. V was trimmed by 3 bases and J by 3 bases, leaving 13 bases between them. The CDR3 reads CASSIWLRGTDTQYF. The DNA for the CDR3 is TGTGCCAGTAGTATCTGGTTAAGGGGGACAGATACGCAGTATTTT. Using reference TRBV19 and TRBJ2-3 for the parts outside the CDR3, the full variable domain is DGGITQSPKYLFRKEGQNVTLSCEQNLNHDAMYWYRQDPGQGLRLIYYSQIVNDFQKGDIAEGYSVSREKKESFPLTVTSAQKNPTAFYLCASSIWLRGTDTQYFGPGTRLTVL.

The CDR3 DNA follows: TGCGCCAGCAGCACGGTATCTGGGGCCAACGTCCTGACTTTC. Protein sequence: CASSTVSGANVLTF. The chain employs TRBV5-1 and TRBJ2-6; D is undetermined. The CDR3 consists of 14 residues. Trimming removed 4 bases at V and 1 base at J, with 6 bases between. CDR1 is SGHRS, CDR2 YFSETQ, per germline.

CDR3 coding DNA: TGCAGCGTCAATACCGGGACTAGCGTCTACAATGAGCAGTTCTTC. Its translation is CSVNTGTSVYNEQFF. V gene TRBV29-1 combines with J gene TRBJ2-1; 10 bases are a match to TRBD2. V lost 6 bases to trimming and J lost 3 bases; unmatched junction nucleotides: 8. In germline, CDR1 is SQVTM, CDR2 ANQGSEA. This CDR3 contains 15 residues.

This clone showed up just a few times. V is TRBV28 and J is TRBJ2-3, with a tentative D call TRBD2 (6 bases). Germline values: CDR1 MDHEN, CDR2 SYDVKM. V was shortened by 1 base and J by 0 bases, with 17 bases between the two germline ends. The CDR3 runs to 18 residues. Here the CDR3 reads CASSLSGTELPSTDTQYF. CDR3 in DNA: TGTGCCAGCAGTTTATCCGGGACTGAACTTCCTAGCACAGATACGCAGTATTTT.

This clone has just one count. V is TRBV28 and J is TRBJ2-7; D unresolved. Trimming removed 6 bases from V and 1 base from J, with 10 bases in between. CDR3 length: 13 residues. Germline lookup yields CDR1 MDHEN and CDR2 SYDVKM. CDR3 nucleotides: TGTGCCAGCAGGGTTGAGAATTCCTACGAGCAGTACTTC. Amino acid sequence: CASRVENSYEQYF. Supplemented by reference TRBV28 and TRBJ2-7, the full variable domain reads DVKVTQSSRYLVKRTGEKVFLECVQDMDHENMFWYRQDPGLGLRLIYFSYDVKMKEKGDIPEGYSVSREKKERFSLILESASTNQTSMYLCASRVENSYEQYFGPGTRLTVT.

The chain employs TRBV15 and TRBJ2-7, with D possibly being TRBD1 (6 bases). Per the germline V gene, CDR1 is LNHNV and CDR2 is YYDKDF (reference sequence). The CDR3 length is 14 residues. V shed 0 bases and J shed 1 base, with 7 bases lying between them. Here the CDR3 reads CATSRDQGSYEQYF. The CDR3, as DNA: TGTGCCACCAGCAGAGACCAGGGGTCCTACGAGCAGTACTTC. Combining the CDR3 with reference TRBV15 and TRBJ2-7 gives the whole variable domain DAMVIQNPRYQVTQFGKPVTLSCSQTLNHNVMYWYQQKSSQAPKLLFHYYDKDFNNEADTPDNFQSRRPNTSFCFLDIRSPGLGDTAMYLCATSRDQGSYEQYFGPGTRLTVT.

The chain employs TRBV6-1 and TRBJ1-2, with 11 bases identical to TRBD1. J was trimmed by 1 base and V by 4 bases; bases with no gene match: 14. The CDR3 is made up of 19 amino acids. CDR1 is MNHNS and CDR2 is SASEGT in the germline V gene. CDR3 protein: CASSGKGRDRGVFNYGYTF. In DNA, the CDR3 is TGTGCCAGCAGTGGGAAGGGGAGGGACAGGGGGGTCTTTAACTATGGCTACACCTTC.

This chain joins TRBV11-2 and TRBJ1-3, with D unresolved. Germline assignment: CDR1 SGHAT and CDR2 FQNNGV. This CDR3 is 14 amino acids long. V lost 0 bases and J lost 6, with 9 bases in between. CDR3 residues: CASSLDSPPNTIYF. As DNA, the CDR3 is TGTGCCAGCAGCTTAGATTCCCCTCCAAACACCATATATTTT.

The chain links TRBV6-1 to TRBJ1-6; D might be TRBD1 (6 bases). Germline V lookup: CDR1 MNHNS, CDR2 SASEGT. This CDR3 region has 15 residues. The V end was cut by 8 bases, the J end by 5 bases, with 16 bases between. CDR3 nucleotide sequence: TGTGCCAGCGGCCCCACAGGGTTGGATAATTCACCCCTCCACTTT. As protein: CASGPTGLDNSPLHF.